The 21 T cell receptor beta chains given below trace back to one sample, sequenced in a study of PD-1 blockade in classical Hodgkin lymphoma. Regarding time point: newly diagnosed, previously untreated cHL patient sample. Sequenced by immunoSEQ multiplex PCR; TCRdb stores in-frame clones only, minus some. The table includes 17,000 or so clones, approximately 90% detected once. Sequenced input: peripheral blood mononuclear cells (PBMCs). The receptors shown here come from a human donor with classical Hodgkin lymphoma.

The chain is built from TRBV7-3 and TRBJ1-5; 8 nucleotides match TRBD1. From germline, CDR1 is SGHTA and CDR2 FQGTGA. This CDR3 region has 15 residues. J gave up 3 bases and V 5 bases, and 6 bases lay outside the gene matches. CDR3 DNA sequence: TGTGCCAGCAGCCCCGGGACAGGAGTCAATCAGCCCCAGCATTTT. It codes for CASSPGTGVNQPQHF.

This chain uses TRBV30 with TRBJ1-3; 7 bases map to TRBD1. The CDR3 runs to 14 residues. Germline-derived CDR1 and CDR2 are GTSNPN and SVGIG (reference sequence). V gave up 2 bases and J gave up 3 bases; unmatched junction bases: 4. The CDR3 DNA follows: TGTGCCTGGAGTATTACAGGGGTTGGAAACACCATATATTTT. This gives the protein CAWSITGVGNTIYF.

This chain connects TRBV2 to TRBJ2-7, with no clear D. V lost 2 bases and J lost 1, with 18 bases in between. The CDR3 sequence is 17 residues long. Germline V lookup: CDR1 SNHLY, CDR2 FYNNEI. DNA of the CDR3: TGTGCCAGCAGTGAATTAGTGCTCCCCGTCGGATCCTACGAGCAGTACTTC. Its protein product is CASSELVLPVGSYEQYF.

The chain couples TRBV15 to TRBJ2-5; a weak D match, TRBD1 (5 bases). The CDR3 sequence is 15 residues long. The V gene lost 11 bases and the J gene lost 2 bases, with 21 bases spanning the gap. Per germline, CDR1 LNHNV and CDR2 YYDKDF (reference sequence). The CDR3 is CAPKGKQDGQETQYF. In nucleotides, the CDR3 is TGTGCCCCTAAAGGAAAACAGGACGGTCAAGAGACCCAGTACTTC.

The V and J genes are TRBV19 and TRBJ1-1; 11 bases fit TRBD1. Trimming at V came to 3 bases and at J to 4 bases, leaving 16 bases not matched to a gene. CDR3 length equals 19 residues. CDR1 and CDR2 (germline): LNHDA, SQIVND (reference sequence). The CDR3 nucleotides read TGTGCCAGTAGTATGATCCCCCACCCGGACAGGGGGCGAGTCACTGAAGCTTTCTTT. Encoded protein: CASSMIPHPDRGRVTEAFF.

V gene TRBV6-1 combines with J gene TRBJ2-7, with D tentatively TRBD1 or TRBD2 (5 bases each). CDR1 MNHNS and CDR2 SASEGT come from the germline V gene. The CDR3 has 16 residues. V was pared by 0 bases and J by 4 bases, with 16 bases between. The CDR3 protein is CASSEALTGGFYEQYF. CDR3 DNA: TGTGCCAGCAGTGAAGCCCTCACAGGAGGTTTTTACGAGCAGTACTTC.

In its sample, this clone was seen a few times. V gene TRBV7-8 combines with J gene TRBJ2-4; D not certain. The CDR3 has 15 residues. Germline V gene lookup returns CDR1 SGHVS and CDR2 FQNEAQ. Trimming removed 1 base from V and 0 bases from J, with 7 bases in between. CDR3 coding DNA: TGTGCCAGCAGCTTAGGACGGGTAGCCAAAAACATTCAGTACTTC. Its translation is CASSLGRVAKNIQYF.

The DNA of the CDR3 is TGTGCCAGCGGGACTAGCGGGCAAGAGACCCAGTACTTC. As protein: CASGTSGQETQYF. The chain links TRBV2 to TRBJ2-5, with TRBD2 matching 12 bases. This CDR3 has 13 residues. CDR1 is SNHLY, CDR2 FYNNEI, per germline. With V trimmed by 8 bases and J by 2 bases, 0 bases remained unmatched.

The chain uses TRBV25-1 and TRBJ1-4; D is unresolved. The V and J ends lost 1 base and 3 bases respectively, with 15 bases between them. This CDR3 comprises 17 residues. Per the germline V gene, CDR1 is MGHDK and CDR2 is SYGVNS. The CDR3 DNA reads TGTGCCAGCAGTGAATTGAGGTTAGGCGACCCTAATGAAAAACTGTTTTTT. Translation: CASSELRLGDPNEKLFF.

In DNA, the CDR3 is TGTGCCACCAGCCTTCTAGCCGGGAGAGGCACAGATACGCAGTATTTT. Residues: CATSLLAGRGTDTQYF. The chain combines TRBV15 with TRBJ2-3; perhaps TRBD2 as D (6 bases). The CDR3 contains 16 residues. Germline V CDR1 and CDR2: LNHNV, YYDKDF (reference sequence). Trimming stripped 5 bases from V and 1 base from J, with 16 bases between.

This chain joins TRBV6-1 and TRBJ1-4; D call uncertain. The CDR3 covers 13 residues. The V and J ends lost 2 bases and 14 bases respectively, with 15 bases between them. CDR1 is MNHNS and CDR2 is SASEGT in the germline V gene. The CDR3 is CASSELMAERLFF. The CDR3 DNA reads as TGTGCCAGCAGTGAACTCATGGCCGAGCGTCTGTTTTTT.

The chain carries TRBV6-5 and TRBJ2-1; unclear D gene. The germline V gene has CDR1 MNHEY and CDR2 SVGAGI. The CDR3 contains 14 residues. Trimming removed 4 bases at V and 7 bases at J, with 14 bases between. CDR3 sequence reads: CASSSLSGRNEQFF. DNA for the CDR3: TGTGCCAGCAGTTCCCTATCGGGCCGTAATGAGCAGTTCTTC.

The chain employs TRBV6-1 and TRBJ2-3; D is unclear. The V end lost 0 bases, the J end lost 8 bases, and 12 bases lay between the germline ends. The germline gives CDR1 MNHNS, CDR2 SASEGT. The CDR3 length is 14 residues. The DNA for the CDR3 is TGTGCCAGCAGTGAAGCGAGCGATCCAGCTACGCAGTATTTT. Its protein product is CASSEASDPATQYF.

The rearrangement uses TRBV27 and TRBJ2-1, with D perhaps matching TRBD2 (5 bases). Trimming took 8 bases from V and 6 from J, leaving 14 bases between them. The CDR3 length is 13 residues. The germline gives CDR1 MNHEY, CDR2 SMNVEV (reference sequence). The CDR3: CASGRQLSNEQFF. Written as DNA, the CDR3 is TGTGCCAGCGGGAGACAATTAAGCAATGAGCAGTTCTTC.

The J gene is TRBJ2-7, the V gene TRBV11-2; D is unresolved. Germline V lookup: CDR1 SGHAT, CDR2 FQNNGV. The V end lost 3 bases, the J end lost 2 bases, and 11 bases lay between the germline ends. This CDR3 spans 14 amino acids. Here the CDR3 DNA reads TGTGCCAGCAGCTTTCGACCGGTCCCCTACGAGCAGTACTTC. Protein sequence: CASSFRPVPYEQYF. Looking up the rest from reference TRBV11-2 and TRBJ2-7 gives the full variable domain: EAGVAQSPRYKIIEKRQSVAFWCNPISGHATLYWYQQILGQGPKLLIQFQNNGVVDDSQLPKDRFSAERLKGVDSTLKIQPAKLEDSAVYLCASSFRPVPYEQYFGPGTRLTVT.

The chain employs TRBV5-4 and TRBJ1-1; 7 positions agree with TRBD1. This CDR3 has 11 amino acids. J gave up 10 bases and V 2 bases, and 2 bases lay outside the gene matches. CDR1 is SGHNT and CDR2 is YYREEE in the germline V gene (reference sequence). CDR3 DNA: TGTGCCAGCAGCTTTAGGGGGCGAGCTTTCTTT. Translated, it gives CASSFRGRAFF.

This chain joins TRBV25-1 and TRBJ1-4; 9 positions agree with TRBD1. CDR3 length: 13 amino acids. V dropped 6 bases and J dropped 6; count of bases not matched to a gene: 2. Germline CDR1 and CDR2: MGHDK and SYGVNS. CDR3 protein: CASSGTGHEKLFF. CDR3 bases: TGTGCCAGCAGCGGGACAGGGCATGAAAAACTGTTTTTT.

This clone was recorded once. The chain employs TRBV10-3 and TRBJ2-5; 9 bases agree with TRBD2. The CDR3 has 16 amino acids. After removal of 4 bases from V and 4 bases from J, the junction contained 10 bases not matched to a gene. Per the germline V gene, CDR1 is ENHRY and CDR2 is SYGVKD. As DNA, the CDR3 is TGTGCCATCAGTGCAGGGGTAGCGGGAGTGAGAGAGACCCAGTACTTC. Protein product: CAISAGVAGVRETQYF.

V is TRBV2 and J is TRBJ2-1, with TRBD2 matching over 8 bases. The CDR3 runs 15 residues. The junction had 9 bases not matched to a gene; V was cut back by 2 bases and J by 9 bases. Germline-derived CDR1 and CDR2 are SNHLY and FYNNEI. CDR3 protein: CASSELGGRFAEQFF. As DNA, the CDR3 is TGTGCCAGCAGTGAATTGGGCGGGAGGTTTGCTGAGCAGTTCTTC.

This clone was seen a single time. V usage is TRBV6-4 and J usage is TRBJ2-1; D remains unclear. Germline lookup yields CDR1 MRHNA and CDR2 SNTAGT. CDR3 length: 14 amino acids. Trimming removed 0 bases at V and 6 bases at J, with 9 bases between. The CDR3 sequence is CASSDSPDRNEQFF. In nucleotides, the CDR3 is TGTGCCAGCAGTGACTCCCCCGATCGCAATGAGCAGTTCTTC.

The rearrangement joins TRBV19 to TRBJ2-3; D may be TRBD1 or TRBD2 (6 bases each). The V gene lost 2 bases and the J gene lost 1 base, with 19 bases spanning the gap. This CDR3 comprises 18 residues. Germline assignment: CDR1 LNHDA and CDR2 SQIVND (reference sequence). As DNA, the CDR3 is TGTGCCAGTAGTATAAATAGCGGAGGGGGTATGCGCACAGATACGCAGTATTTT. Its protein is CASSINSGGGMRTDTQYF.